At least ten counts were recorded for the clone carrying this T cell receptor (beta chain). Its antigen is undetermined. The sample belongs to a study of T-cell memory formation after mild COVID-19. On the study more broadly: Clustering of TCRs was largely donor specific.

MiXCR was run by TCRdb on the 5' RACE reads, yielding one entry per CDR3 protein. The sample has approximately 290,000 distinct CDR3 sequences; around a sixth are singletons. Study-level points and caveats: The appearance of some responding clones in pre-infection memory suggested that cross-reactive memory joined.

The sample taken for sequencing was PBMCs or a T cell subset sorted from them (not recorded which). The sequence derives from a man between 18 and 35 years old who had mild COVID-19 (a few samples of this study predate the infection). Cell type and time point are not known.

The CDR3 DNA sequence: TGTGCCAGCAGCCCACCGCCATTGCGGGGGGAAGAGACCCAGTACTTC. Its translation is CASSPPPLRGEETQYF. The J gene is TRBJ2-5, the V gene TRBV7-2; 8 bases align to TRBD2. The germline V gene encodes CDR1 SGHTA and CDR2 FQGNSA. This CDR3 has 16 residues. V dropped 5 bases and J dropped 3; count of bases not matched to a gene: 11.